The clone carrying this TCR beta chain has only a few counts. Losses at the gene ends were 5 bases for V and 4 bases for J; bases not matched to a gene: 8. The CDR3 covers 15 residues. CDR1 and CDR2 from the germline V gene are MDHEN and SYDVKM. In TCRdb, the 5' RACE reads were re-called with MiXCR into one record per CDR3 protein. The table includes just over 350,000 distinct CDR3 sequences, 14% detected once. The data are from a study of T-cell memory formation after mild COVID-19. The V and J genes are TRBV28 and TRBJ2-7; 10 bases agree with TRBD1. What was sequenced was PBMCs or a T cell subset sorted from them (not recorded which). This receptor was obtained from a man between 18 and 29 years old who had mild COVID-19 (a few samples of this study predate the infection). Cell type and time point are not known. In nucleotides, the CDR3 is TGTGCCAGCAGTGTGGACAGGGGGGGTTGGTACGAGCAGTACGTC. It is translated as CASSVDRGGWYEQYV.